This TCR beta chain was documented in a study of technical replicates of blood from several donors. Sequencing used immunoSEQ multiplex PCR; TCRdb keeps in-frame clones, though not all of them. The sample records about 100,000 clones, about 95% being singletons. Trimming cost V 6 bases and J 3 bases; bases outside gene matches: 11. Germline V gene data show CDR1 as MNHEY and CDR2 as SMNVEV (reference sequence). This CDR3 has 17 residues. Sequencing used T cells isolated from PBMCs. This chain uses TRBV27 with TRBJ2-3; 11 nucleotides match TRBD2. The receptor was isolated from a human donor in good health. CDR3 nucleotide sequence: TGTGCCAGCAGATCTTATACTAGCGGGAGAGTAACAGATACGCAGTATTTT. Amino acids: CASRSYTSGRVTDTQYF.